This TCR beta chain is drawn from a study of T-cell reconstitution after alpha-beta-depleted transplantation in children. Construction of the TCRbeta library involved unique molecular identifiers. In TCRdb, the PCR reads were re-called with MiXCR into one record per CDR3 protein. The sample shows 95,000 to 120,000 distinct CDR3 sequences, approximately 6.6% of them seen only once. Germline assignment: CDR1 SGHDT and CDR2 YYEEEE. The length of the CDR3 is 11 residues. With respect to this clonotype: A much larger clone differs from this one at a single base, so this may be a read error.

The TCR originated in a male patient under 10 years old who had a stem cell transplant for acute lymphoblastic leukemia, so the T cells may come from the graft donor. The rearrangement joins TRBV5-6 to TRBJ2-7; D is uncertain. The end of the DNA is better explained by TRBJ2-1, so the J call may be wrong. The specimen comprised PBMCs, mostly from graft donor cells, sampled 360 days after TCRalphabeta/CD19-depleted stem cell transplant. As DNA, the CDR3 is TGTGCCAGCAGCCTCCCCTACGAGCAGTTCTTC. Its translation is CASSLPYEQFF.